Presented here are 20 T cell receptor beta chains from one specimen sequenced in a study of T cells in tumors after PD-1 blockade. Generated by immunoSEQ multiplex PCR, the TCRdb table keeps only in-frame clones and is missing some. This table holds 40,000 to 55,000 clones, nearly 80% found once. The starting material was PBMCs, obtained before anti-PD-1 treatment. The receptors stem from a human donor with basal cell carcinoma.

The chain combines TRBV6-5 with TRBJ1-2; 7 bases agree with TRBD1. V shed 6 bases, J shed 2 bases, and the junction held 3 bases outside the gene matches. This CDR3 comprises 13 residues. CDR1 is MNHEY, CDR2 SVGAGI, per germline. The CDR3, as DNA: TGTGCCAGCAGGACGGGACAGAACTATGGCTACACCTTC. Its translation is CASRTGQNYGYTF.

The chain couples TRBV6-5 to TRBJ1-2, with TRBD1 as a possible D gene (6 bases). V dropped 4 bases and J dropped 3 bases, with 9 bases sitting between them. Germline-derived CDR1 and CDR2 are MNHEY and SVGAGI. The CDR3 sequence is 13 residues long. This CDR3 reads CASSFRQDYGYTF. CDR3 in DNA: TGTGCCAGCAGTTTTCGACAGGACTATGGCTACACCTTC.

This clone was recorded once. V usage is TRBV29-1 and J usage is TRBJ2-1; D unclear. The length of the CDR3 is 12 residues. V lost 8 bases and J 7 bases, leaving 15 bases between the germline ends. Germline V gene data show CDR1 as SQVTM and CDR2 as ANQGSEA. CDR3 amino acids: CSLSPQTNEQFF. CDR3 bases: TGCAGCCTCTCGCCCCAGACGAATGAGCAGTTCTTC.

This chain connects TRBV19 to TRBJ2-3; D call uncertain. Germline V lookup: CDR1 LNHDA, CDR2 SQIVND (reference sequence). Trimming took 1 base from V and 2 from J, leaving 10 bases between them. The CDR3 spans 15 residues. CDR3 protein: CASSIGARFTDTQYF. The DNA of the CDR3 is TGTGCCAGTAGTATAGGGGCCAGATTCACAGATACGCAGTATTTT.

The chain joins TRBV5-4 to TRBJ1-1, with a tentative D call TRBD1 (6 bases). The CDR3 runs 14 residues. Between the trimmed V and J ends, which lost 4 bases and 7 bases, there was a span of 17 bases. Germline lookup yields CDR1 SGHNT and CDR2 YYREEE (reference sequence). The CDR3 loop reads CASSLESGTHEAFF. In DNA form, the CDR3 reads TGTGCCAGCAGCCTGGAGTCGGGGACACATGAAGCTTTCTTT.

The chain links TRBV25-1 to TRBJ2-5; 7 bases agree with TRBD1. V was pared by 3 bases and J by 5 bases, with 9 bases of the junction left unmatched. The CDR3 runs 15 residues. Germline CDR1 MGHDK, CDR2 SYGVNS. CDR3 bases: TGTGCCAGCAGTGACCCTGGACAGGCGGGTGAGACCCAGTACTTC. It translates to CASSDPGQAGETQYF.

The chain employs TRBV5-1 and TRBJ2-7, with TRBD1 as a possible D gene (6 bases). From germline, CDR1 is SGHRS and CDR2 YFSETQ. Between the trimmed V and J ends, which lost 4 bases and 2 bases, there was a span of 13 bases. This CDR3 spans 14 amino acids. The CDR3 protein is CASSVSGTTYEQYF. CDR3 DNA sequence: TGCGCCAGCAGCGTCTCCGGGACAACCTACGAGCAGTACTTC.

This chain joins TRBV10-1 and TRBJ2-4; the D is unclear. CDR1 is WNHNN, CDR2 SYGVQD, per germline (reference sequence). The V and J ends lost 4 bases and 6 bases respectively, with 10 bases between them. The length of the CDR3 is 13 residues. The CDR3 is CASSAGPGNIQYF. CDR3 DNA sequence: TGCGCCAGCAGTGCCGGGCCAGGAAACATTCAGTACTTC.

The chain joins TRBV27 to TRBJ2-1; 13 bases agree with TRBD2. The CDR3 loop spans 16 amino acids. Per germline, CDR1 MNHEY and CDR2 SMNVEV (reference sequence). V was clipped by 3 bases and J by 7 bases; unmatched bases: 6. In nucleotides, the CDR3 is TGTGCCAGCAGTTTCAGGACTAGCGGGAGTGGTAATGAGCAGTTCTTC. Translating gives CASSFRTSGSGNEQFF.

The chain combines TRBV5-1 with TRBJ2-7, with D perhaps matching TRBD2 (5 bases). CDR3 length equals 14 residues. Germline V gene sequence: CDR1 SGHRS, CDR2 YFSETQ. V lost 2 bases, J lost 0 bases, and 9 bases lay in between. The CDR3 loop is CASSFGLSSYEQYF. The DNA of the CDR3 is TGCGCCAGCAGCTTCGGACTGAGCTCCTACGAGCAGTACTTC.

The table lists this clone with a count of one. The chain uses TRBV15 and TRBJ1-4, with D possibly TRBD1 on 5 matching bases. The CDR3 is made up of 16 amino acids. Germline CDR1 LNHNV, CDR2 YYDKDF (reference sequence). Trimming cost V 1 base and J 3 bases, with 12 bases left between them. This CDR3 reads CATSRAGTGPNEKLFF. The CDR3 DNA sequence: TGTGCCACCAGCAGAGCCGGGACGGGTCCTAATGAAAAACTGTTTTTT.

The V and J genes are TRBV19 and TRBJ1-1; D is possibly TRBD1 (6 bases). Trimming removed 6 bases from V and 1 base from J, with 9 bases in between. Germline CDR1 LNHDA, CDR2 SQIVND (reference sequence). This CDR3 comprises 13 residues. CDR3 DNA: TGTGCCAGTAGACTGGGACAGAACACTGAAGCTTTCTTT. Amino acids: CASRLGQNTEAFF.

This rearrangement joins TRBV6-6 to TRBJ1-3; D is perhaps TRBD1 (6 bases). Germline assignment: CDR1 MNHNY and CDR2 SVGAGI (reference sequence). Trimming took off 7 bases at V and 0 bases at J, with 16 bases between the two ends. The CDR3 length is 16 residues. The CDR3 is CASTRGTLNSGNTIYF. The CDR3 region has the DNA TGTGCCAGCACCCGGGGGACACTGAACTCTGGAAACACCATATATTTT.

This rearrangement joins TRBV19 to TRBJ2-7; TRBD1 matches 8 bases. The CDR3 is 14 residues long. V gave up 8 bases and J gave up 7 bases; unmatched junction bases: 13. CDR1 and CDR2 from the germline V gene are LNHDA and SQIVND (reference sequence). CDR3 sequence reads: CASSSPGQVMEQYF. In DNA, the CDR3 is TGTGCCAGTTCCAGTCCGGGACAGGTGATGGAGCAGTACTTC.

V usage is TRBV7-9 and J usage is TRBJ1-1; the D gene is possibly TRBD1 (6 bases). Germline lookup yields CDR1 SEHNR and CDR2 FQNEAQ (reference sequence). Deletions cut 1 base from V and 5 bases from J, with 11 bases between. This CDR3 contains 14 residues. The CDR3 region has the DNA TGTGCCAGCAGCTTAGTGGCAGGGGATACTGAAGCTTTCTTT. Residues: CASSLVAGDTEAFF.

The chain links TRBV19 to TRBJ1-5; D might be TRBD1 (5 bases). Trimming removed 6 bases at V and 4 bases at J, with 10 bases between. CDR3 length: 13 amino acids. CDR1 and CDR2 from the germline V gene are LNHDA and SQIVND (reference sequence). In DNA form, the CDR3 reads TGTGCCAGTAGCGCGGGACTGAATCAGCCCCAGCATTTT. Amino acids: CASSAGLNQPQHF.

This clone was counted between two and nine times. The chain recombines TRBV5-1 with TRBJ2-5; 9 bases fit TRBD2. Germline V gene sequence: CDR1 SGHRS, CDR2 YFSETQ. V lost 1 base and J lost 1; bases outside the gene matches: 5. CDR3 length: 16 residues. CDR3 sequence reads: CASSLLPAGGQETQYF. The CDR3 region has the DNA TGCGCCAGCAGCTTGCTCCCAGCGGGGGGCCAAGAGACCCAGTACTTC.

The rearrangement links TRBV3-1 (or the pseudogene TRBV3-2) to TRBJ1-1; no firm D call. Deletions cut 0 bases from V and 5 bases from J, with 10 bases between. The germline V gene encodes CDR1 LGHDT and CDR2 YNNKEL (reference sequence). The CDR3 is 14 amino acids. The DNA of the CDR3 is TGTGCCAGCAGCCAAGATCTAGGTTGGACTGAAGCTTTCTTT. Protein sequence: CASSQDLGWTEAFF.

The V call is TRBV2, the J call TRBJ2-5, with TRBD1 matching 8 bases. The CDR3 loop spans 15 amino acids. The germline V gene has CDR1 SNHLY and CDR2 FYNNEI. Losses at the gene ends were 5 bases for V and 5 bases for J; bases not matched to a gene: 10. The CDR3 loop is CASSRQDRAGETQYF. CDR3 nucleotides: TGTGCCAGCAGTCGTCAGGACAGGGCAGGGGAGACCCAGTACTTC.

CDR3 nucleotides: TGTGCCAGCAGCCTACAGGGGTATGGCTACACCTTC. Protein product: CASSLQGYGYTF. The J gene is TRBJ1-2, the V gene TRBV2; 7 bases match TRBD1. The CDR3 runs to 12 residues. V lost 6 bases, J lost 5 bases, and 3 bases stayed unmatched. The V gene's germline CDR1 is SNHLY and CDR2 FYNNEI.